This T cell receptor beta chain was identified during a study of blood T cell repertoires in COVID-19. The table came from immunoSEQ multiplex PCR; TCRdb's copy has only in-frame clones and leaves some out. The data hold 250,000 to 300,000 clones, with roughly 90% observed a single time. This CDR3 contains 13 residues. Germline CDR1 and CDR2: SGHNT and YYREEE (reference sequence). The germline V and J ends were trimmed by 0 bases and 1 base, with 5 bases remaining between them. Patients in Seattle were enrolled during active infection, then followed longitudinally. Source material: peripheral blood. The gene calls are TRBV5-4 and TRBJ2-7, with D unresolved. The clonotype originates from a woman aged 30 to 39 with COVID-19, enrolled during active disease. The CDR3 region is CASSLANSYEQYF. The DNA for the CDR3 is TGTGCCAGCAGCTTGGCCAATTCCTACGAGCAGTACTTC.